The 5 T cell receptor beta chains below were found in one sample sequenced in a study of CD8 T cells in Susac syndrome. With random hexamers, reverse transcription was performed on about 0.5 to 1 ug of RNA. Via MiXCR, TCRdb re-called the immunoSEQ multiplex PCR reads, giving one row per CDR3 protein. The table has 74,000 or so distinct CDR3 sequences, 85% to 95% seen once. The sample taken for sequencing was CD4+ T cells from PBMCs. The receptors were sampled from a human donor with Susac syndrome.

This chain links TRBV29-1 with TRBJ1-2; 11 bases fit TRBD1. This CDR3 is 12 amino acids long. V trimming: 7 bases; J trimming: 4 bases; junction bases outside the gene matches: 2. CDR1 is SQVTM, CDR2 ANQGSEA, per germline. The CDR3 is CSADRGPYGYTF. The DNA of the CDR3 is TGCAGCGCGGACAGGGGGCCCTATGGCTACACCTTC.

The gene calls are TRBV13 and TRBJ2-3, with a possible D match to TRBD1 (6 bases). This CDR3 has 15 amino acids. V lost 2 bases and J lost 2, with 11 bases in between. Germline CDR1 and CDR2: PRHDT and FYEKMQ (reference sequence). CDR3: CASSLRQVTTDTQYF. CDR3 bases: TGTGCCAGCAGCTTACGACAGGTTACCACAGATACGCAGTATTTT.

This clonotype was picked up one time. The chain joins TRBV6-5 to TRBJ2-3; the D gene is possibly TRBD1 (5 bases). Trimming removed 2 bases at V and 0 bases at J, with 6 bases between. CDR3 size: 14 residues. Germline values: CDR1 MNHEY, CDR2 SVGAGI. DNA for the CDR3: TGTGCCAGCAGTTACAGGGGCAGCACAGATACGCAGTATTTT. Protein product: CASSYRGSTDTQYF.

The chain carries TRBV29-1 and TRBJ2-6; the match to TRBD1 covers 8 bases. The V gene end was trimmed by 4 bases and the J gene end by 0 bases; junction bases not matched to a gene: 14. Germline values: CDR1 SQVTM, CDR2 ANQGSEA. The CDR3 sequence is 19 residues long. CDR3 region: CSVAYFGQGPSSGANVLTF. The CDR3 coding sequence is TGCAGCGTTGCTTATTTTGGACAGGGTCCCTCCTCTGGGGCCAACGTCCTGACTTTC.

This clonotype was counted between two and nine times. The chain uses TRBV29-1 and TRBJ2-7; TRBD2 matches 7 bases. Trimming took 6 bases from V and 6 from J; bases not matched to a gene: 8. Germline values: CDR1 SQVTM, CDR2 ANQGSEA. CDR3 length: 12 residues. The DNA for the CDR3 is TGCAGCGTGGCCTGGGGAGGGCCCGAGCAGTACTTC. This gives the protein CSVAWGGPEQYF.